Listed below are T cell receptor beta chains from one sample, sequenced in a study of T cells in Graves' hyperthyroidism and ophthalmopathy. TCRdb re-analysed the multiplex PCR reads in MiXCR, keeping a single row per CDR3 protein. This table has some 690,000 distinct CDR3 sequences, 17% appearing once. The source material was blood. These receptors were taken from a man aged 45-65 years with Graves' hyperthyroidism. Both conserved end residues are part of each CDR3. The D gene is left open where the match is weak. Clone sizes are given selectively: once, few, many, or a class where the clone is expanded.

cdr3_length d_call j_call v_call clone_size cdr3_aa cdr3_nt
14 - TRBJ2-7 TRBV10-3 few CAISPDDGRYEQYF TGTGCCATCAGTCCAGACGACGGCAGGTACGAGCAGTACTTC
15 TRBD1 TRBJ1-1 TRBV28 many CASSFPGTGGTEAFF TGTGCCAGCAGTTTCCCCGGGACAGGGGGCACTGAAGCTTTCTTT
21 TRBD2 TRBJ2-7 TRBV11-2 - CASSATLGLAGNVSSSYEQYF TGTGCCAGCAGCGCGACTCTCGGACTAGCGGGCAATGTATCTTCCTCCTACGAGCAGTACTTC
15 - TRBJ2-7 TRBV5-1 many CASSLIGAQGYEQYF TGCGCCAGCAGCTTAATTGGGGCACAGGGTTACGAGCAGTACTTC
14 TRBD1 TRBJ1-5 TRBV19 many CASSTDRGNQPQHF TGTGCCAGTAGTACGGACAGGGGGAATCAGCCCCAGCATTTT
16 TRBD1 TRBJ2-7 TRBV7-2 many CASSPRQGLVSYEQYF TGTGCCAGCAGCCCACGACAGGGGCTCGTCTCCTACGAGCAGTACTTC
14 TRBD1 TRBJ2-2 TRBV6-2/TRBV6-3 - CAIRQGTLTGELFF TGTGCCATTCGACAGGGGACTCTCACCGGGGAGCTGTTTTTT
14 - TRBJ2-7 TRBV28 many CASSLSHGTPVQYF TGTGCCAGCAGTTTATCCCACGGGACACCCGTGCAGTACTTC
14 - TRBJ2-1 TRBV12-5 many CASGLVGKNNEQFF TGTGCTAGTGGTTTGGTCGGGAAGAACAATGAGCAGTTCTTC
16 - TRBJ1-5 TRBV27 many CASSLGQFDSNQPQHF TGTGCCAGCAGTTTAGGACAGTTCGATAGCAATCAGCCCCAGCATTTT
19 - TRBJ2-7 TRBV5-1 many CASSFVQASGSRSTYEQYF TGCGCCAGCAGCTTCGTTCAGGCCTCCGGTTCCAGATCCACCTACGAGCAGTACTTC
17 TRBD1 TRBJ2-5 TRBV6-6 - CASSYSDRDRDQETQYF TGTGCCAGCAGTTACTCGGACCGGGACAGGGACCAAGAGACCCAGTACTTC
16 TRBD2 TRBJ2-2 TRBV18 - CASSPRSGGRTGELFF TGTGCCAGCTCCCCCCGATCGGGAGGGCGCACCGGGGAGCTGTTTTTT
14 TRBD2 TRBJ2-7 TRBV4-1 - CASSLLAGGAEQYF TGCGCCAGCAGCCTGCTAGCGGGAGGTGCCGAGCAGTACTTC
14 TRBD1 TRBJ2-7 TRBV6-1 - CASSWGTGAYEQYF TGTGCCAGCAGTTGGGGTACAGGGGCCTACGAGCAGTACTTC
18 - TRBJ2-1 TRBV28 many CASSSDYPKINIIDEQFF TGTGCCAGCAGCTCGGACTACCCGAAGATCAACATCATCGATGAGCAGTTCTTC
18 TRBD2 TRBJ2-2 TRBV4-1 - CASSQVRAGLAGPGELFF TGCGCCAGCAGCCAAGTGCGAGCAGGGCTAGCGGGTCCCGGGGAGCTGTTTTTT
13 - TRBJ2-1 TRBV27 - CASSWFGANEQFF TGTGCCAGCAGTTGGTTTGGTGCCAATGAGCAGTTCTTC
12 - TRBJ2-3 TRBV28 - CASRPRTDTQYF TGTGCCAGCAGACCTCGCACAGATACGCAGTATTTT
14 - TRBJ2-7 TRBV20-1 many CSASLRGSGYEQYF TGCAGTGCTAGTTTAAGGGGGAGTGGCTACGAGCAGTACTTC
13 TRBD2 TRBJ2-7 TRBV20-1 - CSAEREGTLEQYF TGCAGTGCAGAGCGGGAGGGGACTTTAGAGCAGTACTTC
15 TRBD2 TRBJ2-1 TRBV11-3 many CASSFTSVPYNEQFF TGTGCCAGCAGCTTTACTAGCGTGCCCTACAATGAGCAGTTCTTC
13 - TRBJ1-1 TRBV28 many CASSQGIDTEAFF TGTGCCAGCAGCCAGGGAATTGACACTGAAGCTTTCTTT
15 - TRBJ1-2 TRBV6-1 many CASRQAAGAIYGYTF TGTGCCAGCAGACAAGCGGCAGGGGCTATCTATGGCTACACCTTC
14 - TRBJ2-6 TRBV2 many CASGYGSGANVLTF TGTGCCAGCGGCTATGGCTCTGGGGCCAACGTCCTGACTTTC
14 - TRBJ1-1 TRBV4-1 - CASSQDSRTTEAFF TGCGCCAGCAGCCAAGATTCTAGAACAACTGAAGCTTTCTTT
16 TRBD1 TRBJ1-2 TRBV12-3/TRBV12-4 many CASKRQGEIPGYGYTF TGTGCCAGCAAACGACAGGGGGAGATTCCTGGCTATGGCTACACCTTC
11 - TRBJ2-7 TRBV2 many CASSLVREQYF TGTGCCAGCAGCCTAGTTAGGGAGCAGTACTTC
16 - TRBJ1-3 TRBV5-1 - CASSLGSGGSGNTIYF TGCGCCAGCAGCTTGGGATCGGGGGGCTCTGGAAACACCATATATTTT
14 - TRBJ2-3 TRBV28 few CASSHLSSTDTQYF TGTGCCAGCAGCCACCTTTCGAGCACAGATACGCAGTATTTT
15 TRBD1 TRBJ1-2 TRBV28 many CASSLPDRGLFGYTF TGTGCCAGCAGTTTACCGGACAGGGGGCTATTTGGCTACACCTTC
16 TRBD2 TRBJ2-7 TRBV24-1 many CATSDTTGTSRAEQYF TGTGCCACCAGTGACACAACCGGGACTAGCAGGGCCGAGCAGTACTTC
13 - TRBJ2-7 TRBV6-2/TRBV6-3 many CASSYSSGWEQYF TGTGCCAGCAGTTACTCGTCCGGGTGGGAGCAGTACTTC
13 - TRBJ1-4 TRBV6-1 many CASSSWVAEKLFF TGTGCCAGCAGCTCGTGGGTGGCTGAAAAACTGTTTTTT
12 - TRBJ1-1 TRBV29-1 - CSGRQMNTEAFF TGCAGCGGTCGACAGATGAACACTGAAGCTTTCTTT
14 TRBD1 TRBJ1-1 TRBV9 many CASSPRDRATEAFF TGTGCCAGCAGCCCCCGGGACAGGGCGACTGAAGCTTTCTTT
15 - TRBJ2-7 TRBV13 - CASRGAGTVALEQYF TGTGCCAGCAGAGGGGCGGGGACAGTAGCTCTCGAGCAGTACTTC
12 - TRBJ2-5 TRBV30 many CAWVDLMETQYF TGTGCCTGGGTGGACCTTATGGAGACCCAGTACTTC
13 - TRBJ2-5 TRBV6-1 - CASSSDSARAQYF TGTGCCAGCAGCTCTGACAGCGCTCGAGCTCAGTACTTC
15 TRBD2 TRBJ2-1 TRBV28 many CASSPGLAAYNEQFF TGTGCCAGCAGCCCGGGACTAGCGGCATACAATGAGCAGTTCTTC